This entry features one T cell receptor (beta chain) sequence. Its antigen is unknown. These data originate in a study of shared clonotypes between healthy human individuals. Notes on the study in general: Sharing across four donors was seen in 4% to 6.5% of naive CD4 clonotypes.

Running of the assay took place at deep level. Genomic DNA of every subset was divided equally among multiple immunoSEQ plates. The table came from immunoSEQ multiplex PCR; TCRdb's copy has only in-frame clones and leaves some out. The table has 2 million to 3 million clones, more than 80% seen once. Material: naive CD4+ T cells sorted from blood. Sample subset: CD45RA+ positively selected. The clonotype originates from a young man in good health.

The CDR3, as DNA: TGTGCCATCAGTGGGGAAGATACGCAGTATTTT. It is translated as CAISGEDTQYF. This chain links TRBV10-3 with TRBJ2-3; no firm D call. Germline CDR1 reads ENHRY; CDR2 reads SYGVKD. Trimming stripped 4 bases from V and 5 bases from J, with 4 bases between. The CDR3 extends over 11 amino acids.